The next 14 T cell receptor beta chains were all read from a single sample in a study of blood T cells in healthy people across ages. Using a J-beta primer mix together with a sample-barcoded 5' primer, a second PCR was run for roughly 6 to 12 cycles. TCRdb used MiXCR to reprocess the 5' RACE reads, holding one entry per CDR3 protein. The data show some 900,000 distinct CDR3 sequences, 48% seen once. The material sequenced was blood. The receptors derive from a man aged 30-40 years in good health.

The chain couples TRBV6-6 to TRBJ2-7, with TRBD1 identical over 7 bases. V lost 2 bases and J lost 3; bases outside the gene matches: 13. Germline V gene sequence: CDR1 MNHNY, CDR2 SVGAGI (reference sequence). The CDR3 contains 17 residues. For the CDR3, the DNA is TGTGCCAGCAGTTACGAATTAGGGGGACAGTCGATCTACGAGCAGTACTTC. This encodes CASSYELGGQSIYEQYF.

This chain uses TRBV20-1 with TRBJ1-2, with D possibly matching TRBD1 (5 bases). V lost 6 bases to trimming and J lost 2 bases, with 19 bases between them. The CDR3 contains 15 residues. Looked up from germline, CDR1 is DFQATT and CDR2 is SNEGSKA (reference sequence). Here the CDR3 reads CSADRPGTGNYGYTF. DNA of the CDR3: TGCAGTGCCGACCGGCCCGGGACGGGGAACTATGGCTACACCTTC.

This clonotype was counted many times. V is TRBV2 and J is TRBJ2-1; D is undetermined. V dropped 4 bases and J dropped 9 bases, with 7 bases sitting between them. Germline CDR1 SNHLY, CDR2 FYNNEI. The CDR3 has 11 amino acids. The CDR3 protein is CASSGGGEQFF. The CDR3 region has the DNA TGTGCCAGCAGTGGAGGTGGTGAGCAGTTCTTC.

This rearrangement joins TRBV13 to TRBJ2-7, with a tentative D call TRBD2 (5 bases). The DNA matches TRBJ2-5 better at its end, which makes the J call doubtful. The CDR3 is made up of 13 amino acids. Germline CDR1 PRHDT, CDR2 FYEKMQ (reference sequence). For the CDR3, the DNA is TGTGCCAGCAGTCCATTTGGCGGGGAGACCCAGTACTTC. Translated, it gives CASSPFGGETQYF.

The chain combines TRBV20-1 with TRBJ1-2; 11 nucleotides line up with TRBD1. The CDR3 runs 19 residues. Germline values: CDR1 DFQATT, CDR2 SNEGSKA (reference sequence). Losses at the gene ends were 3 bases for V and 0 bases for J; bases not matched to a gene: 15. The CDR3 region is CSARPPPGTGGSANYGYTF. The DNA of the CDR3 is TGCAGTGCTAGGCCGCCCCCCGGGACAGGGGGTTCGGCTAACTATGGCTACACCTTC.

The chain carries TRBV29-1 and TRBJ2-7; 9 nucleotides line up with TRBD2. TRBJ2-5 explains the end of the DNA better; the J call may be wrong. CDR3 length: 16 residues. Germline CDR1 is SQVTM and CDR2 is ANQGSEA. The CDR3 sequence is CSVLGGSGGTQETQYF. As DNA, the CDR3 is TGCAGCGTGCTGGGGGGTAGCGGGGGTACACAAGAGACCCAGTACTTC.

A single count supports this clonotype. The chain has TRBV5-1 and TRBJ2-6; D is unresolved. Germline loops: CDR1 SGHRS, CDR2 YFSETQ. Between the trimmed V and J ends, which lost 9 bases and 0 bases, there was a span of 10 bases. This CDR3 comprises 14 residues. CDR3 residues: CAIPSFSGANVLTF. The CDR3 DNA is TGCGCCATCCCGAGCTTCTCTGGGGCCAACGTCCTGACTTTC.

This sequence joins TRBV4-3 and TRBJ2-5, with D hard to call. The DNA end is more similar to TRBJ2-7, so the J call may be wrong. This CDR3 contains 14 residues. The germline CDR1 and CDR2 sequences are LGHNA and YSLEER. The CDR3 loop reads CASSPGGDFGEQYF. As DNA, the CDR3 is TGCGCCAGCAGCCCGGGCGGCGATTTCGGCGAGCAGTACTTC.

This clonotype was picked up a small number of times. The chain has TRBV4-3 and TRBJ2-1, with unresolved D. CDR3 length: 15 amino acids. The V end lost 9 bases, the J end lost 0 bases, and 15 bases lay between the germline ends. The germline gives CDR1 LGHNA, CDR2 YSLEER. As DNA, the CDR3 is TGCGCCAGTAAGCAAACCGACCCCTCCTACAATGAGCAGTTCTTC. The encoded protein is CASKQTDPSYNEQFF.

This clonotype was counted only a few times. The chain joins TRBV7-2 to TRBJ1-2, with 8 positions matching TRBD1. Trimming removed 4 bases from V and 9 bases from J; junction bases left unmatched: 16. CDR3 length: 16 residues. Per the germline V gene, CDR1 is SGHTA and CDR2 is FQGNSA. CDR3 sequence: CASSWGSPGQGASYTF. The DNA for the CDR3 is TGTGCCAGCAGCTGGGGCTCGCCTGGACAGGGAGCAAGCTACACCTTC.

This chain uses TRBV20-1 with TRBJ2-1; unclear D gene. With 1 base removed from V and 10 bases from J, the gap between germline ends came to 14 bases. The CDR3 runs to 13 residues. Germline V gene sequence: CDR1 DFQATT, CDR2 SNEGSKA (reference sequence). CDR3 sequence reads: CSARVPIRSEQFF. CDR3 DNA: TGCAGTGCTAGAGTCCCGATAAGAAGCGAGCAGTTCTTC.

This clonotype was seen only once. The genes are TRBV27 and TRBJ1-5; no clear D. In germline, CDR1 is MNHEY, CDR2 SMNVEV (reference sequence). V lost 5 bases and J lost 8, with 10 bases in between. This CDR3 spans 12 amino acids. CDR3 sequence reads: CASSTESEPQHF. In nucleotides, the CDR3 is TGTGCCAGCAGTACGGAATCGGAGCCCCAGCATTTT.

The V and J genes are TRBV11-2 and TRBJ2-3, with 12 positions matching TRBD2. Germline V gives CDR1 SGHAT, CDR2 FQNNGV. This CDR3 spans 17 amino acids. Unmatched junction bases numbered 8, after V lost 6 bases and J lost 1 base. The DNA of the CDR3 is TGTGCCAGCAGTTCCGGACTAGCGGGGTCGGGCACAGATACGCAGTATTTT. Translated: CASSSGLAGSGTDTQYF. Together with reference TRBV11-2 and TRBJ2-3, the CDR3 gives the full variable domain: EAGVAQSPRYKIIEKRQSVAFWCNPISGHATLYWYQQILGQGPKLLIQFQNNGVVDDSQLPKDRFSAERLKGVDSTLKIQPAKLEDSAVYLCASSSGLAGSGTDTQYFGPGTRLTVL.

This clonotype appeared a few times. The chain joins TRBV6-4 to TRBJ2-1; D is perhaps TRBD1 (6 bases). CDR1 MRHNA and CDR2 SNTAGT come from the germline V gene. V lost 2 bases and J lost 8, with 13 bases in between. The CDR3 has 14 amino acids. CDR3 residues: CASSDGQSADEQFF. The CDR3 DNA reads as TGTGCCAGCAGTGACGGACAGTCTGCGGATGAGCAGTTCTTC.